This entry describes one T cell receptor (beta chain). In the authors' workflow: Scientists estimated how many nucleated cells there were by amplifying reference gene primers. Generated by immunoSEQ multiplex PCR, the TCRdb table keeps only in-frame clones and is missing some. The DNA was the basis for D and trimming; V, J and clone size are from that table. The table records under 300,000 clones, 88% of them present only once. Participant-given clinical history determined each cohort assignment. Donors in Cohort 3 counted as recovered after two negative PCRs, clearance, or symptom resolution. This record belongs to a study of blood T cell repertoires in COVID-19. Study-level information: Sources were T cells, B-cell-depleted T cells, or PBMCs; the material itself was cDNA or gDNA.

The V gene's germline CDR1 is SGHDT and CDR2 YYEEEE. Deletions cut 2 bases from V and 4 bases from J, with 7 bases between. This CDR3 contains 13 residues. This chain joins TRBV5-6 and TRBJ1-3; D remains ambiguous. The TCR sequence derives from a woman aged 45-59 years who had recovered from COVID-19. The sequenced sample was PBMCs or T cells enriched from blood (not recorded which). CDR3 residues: CASSFGRGNTIYF. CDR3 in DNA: TGTGCCAGCAGCTTTGGCAGAGGAAACACCATATATTTT. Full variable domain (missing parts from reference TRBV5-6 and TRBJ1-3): DAGVTQSPTHLIKTRGQQVTLRCSPKSGHDTVSWYQQALGQGPQFIFQYYEEEERQRGNFPDRFSGHQFPNYSSELNVNALLLGDSALYLCASSFGRGNTIYFGEGSWLTVV.